These T cell receptor beta chains were read from a single sample in a study of T cell repertoires in cytomegalovirus infection. MiXCR was run by TCRdb on the reads, yielding one entry per CDR3 protein. The top ten hold 73% of the sample, which has roughly 7,900 distinct CDR3 sequences, 55% seen once. Their recognized antigens are unknown. The source material was PBMCs, sequenced either directly or after in vitro stimulation (not recorded which). The receptors here all came from a human donor in good health (CMV status not recorded). Some clones in this sample may be carry-over from other donors' samples. Both conserved end residues are part of each CDR3. The order of the fields is J gene, V gene, CDR3 length, clone size, D gene, CDR3 protein, CDR3 DNA. D genes are given only for firm matches. Where a row states a size, it is once, few, many or the class of an expanded clone; other rows omit it.

TRBJ1-5	TRBV5-1	13	NA	NA	CASSLDGAQPQHF	TGCGCCAGCAGCTTGGACGGGGCTCAGCCCCAGCATTTT
TRBJ2-1	TRBV27	15	NA	NA	CASKTGGFGYNEQFF	TGTGCCAGCAAAACCGGTGGTTTCGGCTACAATGAGCAGTTCTTC
TRBJ2-3	TRBV10-3	20	NA	NA	CAISETERGSDETRNQPQYF	TGTGCCATCAGTGAGACGGAACGGGGGAGTGACGAGACTCGCAATCAGCCCCAGTATTTT
TRBJ1-6	TRBV7-9	14	few	NA	CASRGEGHNSPLHF	TGTGCCAGCAGGGGGGAAGGGCATAATTCACCCCTCCACTTT
TRBJ2-7	TRBV28	13	NA	NA	CATLAVNSYEQYF	TGTGCCACCCTGGCAGTAAACTCCTACGAGCAGTACTTC
TRBJ1-2	TRBV7-9	14	NA	TRBD1	CASRGTGGSLGYTF	TGTGCCAGCAGAGGAACAGGGGGCTCGCTTGGCTACACCTTC
TRBJ2-1	TRBV7-9	16	NA	NA	CSSGLLGISAYNEKFF	TGTTCCAGCGGCTTGTTGGGAATATCCGCCTACAATGAGAAGTTCTTC
TRBJ2-4	TRBV7-8	18	NA	TRBD2	CASSLTGTSGLAKNIQYF	TGTGCCAGCAGCTTAACCGGGACTAGCGGATTAGCCAAAAACATTCAGTACTTC
TRBJ2-3	TRBV4-3	18	NA	NA	CASRQDSRLGASTDTQYF	TGCGCCAGCAGACAAGATTCCCGGCTGGGAGCTAGCACAGATACGCAGTATTTT
TRBJ1-1	TRBV12-3/TRBV12-4	16	NA	NA	CASSHRVSKQGTEVLF	TGTGCCAGCAGCCACAGGGTTTCCAAACAGGGAACTGAAGTTTTATTT
TRBJ1-2	TRBV27	14	NA	TRBD1	CAISTGQGAGCYTF	TGTGCCATCAGTACGGGACAGGGGGCCGGTTGCTACACCTTC
TRBJ2-7	TRBV2	15	few	NA	CASSEGDEGPYEQYF	TGTGCCAGCAGTGAGGGGGACGAGGGTCCCTACGAGCAGTACTTC
TRBJ2-7	TRBV6-1	13	many	TRBD1	CASSEDRGYEQYF	TGTGCCAGCAGTGAGGACAGGGGCTACGAGCAGTACTTC
TRBJ1-6	TRBV5-1	18	NA	NA	CASSPGDISSSYNSPLHF	TGCGCCAGCAGCCCGGGGGACATTTCGAGCTCCTATAATTCACCCCTCCACTTT
TRBJ1-5	TRBV19	19	NA	NA	CASISIYTGTGEDNQPPHF	TGTGCCAGTATTTCAATATATACCGGTACAGGTGAAGACAATCAGCCCCCACATTTT
TRBJ2-1	TRBV7-9	16	many	NA	CASSLIGQTTYNEQFF	TGTGCCAGCAGCTTAATAGGTCAAACCACTTACAATGAGCAGTTCTTC
TRBJ2-7	TRBV7-4	14	few	NA	CASSLVQRIYEQYF	TGTGCCAGCAGCTTAGTACAGAGAATCTACGAGCAGTACTTC
TRBJ2-1	TRBV12-5	19	NA	NA	CASGLVSVIGAFPYNEQLF	TGTGCTAGTGGTTTGGTATCGGTAATAGGGGCCTTCCCCTACAATGAGCAATTATTC
TRBJ1-1	TRBV7-9	13	many	NA	CASSQTWEPEAFF	TGTGCCAGCAGCCAGACCTGGGAACCTGAAGCTTTCTTT
TRBJ1-2	TRBV7-1	14	NA	NA	CASSPPPQIVGYTF	TGTGCCAGCAGCCCCCCCCCCCAAATTGTTGGCTACACCTTC
TRBJ1-2	TRBV6-1	13	few	NA	CASSYGIAGGYTF	TGTGCCAGCAGTTACGGGATTGCTGGAGGCTACACCTTC
TRBJ2-7	TRBV7-2	14	NA	NA	CASCWDTPVDEQYF	TGTGCCAGTTGCTGGGACACCCCTGTCGACGAGCAGTACTTC
TRBJ2-7	TRBV6-5	14	NA	NA	CASSHGGHIYEQYF	TGTGCCAGCAGTCACGGAGGACATATCTACGAGCAGTACTTC
TRBJ2-1	TRBV27	13	NA	NA	CASSSSNRNEQFF	TGTGCCAGCAGTTCATCGAATCGTAACGAGCAGTTCTTC
TRBJ1-1	TRBV15	15	NA	TRBD1	CATSRAWGTGGKAFF	TGTGCCACCAGCAGAGCCTGGGGGACAGGGGGAAAAGCTTTCTTT
TRBJ2-7	TRBV7-2	14	NA	NA	CASSLEMGNYEQYF	TGTGCCAGCAGCTTAGAGATGGGCAACTACGAGCAGTACTTC
TRBJ2-5	TRBV9	12	NA	NA	CASSVAEETQYF	TGTGCCAGCAGCGTAGCCGAGGAGACCCAGTACTTC
TRBJ1-1	TRBV9	14	NA	NA	CASSGLSANTEAFF	TGTGCCAGCAGCGGCCTTTCGGCTAACACTGAAGCTTTCTTT
TRBJ2-6	TRBV7-8	17	NA	TRBD2	CASSPTSGLSGANVLTF	TGTGCCAGCAGCCCAACTAGCGGCTTATCTGGGGCCAACGTCCTGACTTTC
TRBJ1-5	TRBV6-8	15	NA	TRBD1	CAPVLRQGTHHPQHF	TGTGCCCCAGTCCTCCGACAGGGGACACATCATCCCCAGCATTTT
TRBJ2-1	TRBV7-9	16	few	NA	CASSWLGISTSNDHVF	TGTGCCAGCAGCTGGTTGGGAATATCCACCTCCAATGATCATGTCTTC
TRBJ1-5	TRBV7-6	15	NA	NA	CASSPETYRNQSHHF	TGTGCCAGCAGCCCCGAAACATACCGCAATCAGTCCCATCATTTT
TRBJ1-2	TRBV7-6	15	NA	TRBD1	CASSSEETGGRGYTF	TGTGCCAGCAGCTCCGAGGAAACAGGGGGCCGGGGCTACACCTTC
TRBJ2-3	TRBV4-1	13	NA	NA	CASSQDGENTQYF	TGCGCCAGCAGCCAGGACGGGGAAAATACGCAGTATTTT
TRBJ2-1	TRBV12-3/TRBV12-4	20	NA	NA	CASSSLSLLGLQRSYNEQFF	TGTGCCAGCAGCTCCCTAAGCCTCCTTGGGTTACAAAGGTCCTACAATGAGCAGTTCTTC
TRBJ1-6	TRBV7-6	14	NA	TRBD1	CASSLEGAVSPLHF	TGTGCCAGCAGCTTAGAGGGGGCGGTTTCACCCCTCCACTTT
TRBJ2-2	TRBV11-2	15	NA	TRBD2	CASSFSGSVAGELFF	TGTGCCAGCAGCTTTAGCGGGAGTGTCGCCGGGGAGCTGTTTTTT
TRBJ1-2	TRBV27	13	many	NA	CASKTPGRYGYTF	TGTGCCAGTAAAACTCCGGGGCGGTATGGCTACACCTTC
TRBJ1-5	TRBV19	19	once	NA	CASSSIYTGSFEDNQPQHF	TGTGCCAGTAGTTCAATATATACCGGTTCATTTGAAGACAATCAGCCCCAGCATTTT
TRBJ2-1	TRBV7-9	16	many	NA	CASSLLGISTYNDKFF	TGTGCAAGCAGCTTGTTGGGAATATCCACCTACAATGATAAGTTCTTC
TRBJ2-7	TRBV6-6	16	NA	TRBD2	CASSLGLAGDTYEQYF	TGTGCCAGCAGTTTGGGACTAGCGGGAGATACGTACGAGCAGTACTTC
TRBJ1-1	TRBV6-6	13	NA	NA	CASRITGFDEAFF	TGTGCCAGCAGGATCACAGGGTTTGATGAAGCTTTCTTT
TRBJ2-7	TRBV7-9	13	NA	NA	CASGRIASYEQYF	TGTGCCAGCGGCAGGATAGCCAGTTACGAGCAGTACTTC
TRBJ2-5	TRBV27	13	NA	TRBD2	CASSLGREGTQYF	TGTGCCAGCAGTTTGGGAAGGGAGGGGACCCAGTACTTC
TRBJ2-3	TRBV6-1	15	NA	TRBD2	CASSLAGAGTDTQYF	TGTGCCAGCAGTCTAGCGGGGGCCGGCACAGATACGCAGTATTTT
TRBJ2-3	TRBV7-3	15	NA	NA	CASSSRTTSTDTQYF	TGTGCCAGCAGCTCTCGGACAACCAGCACAGATACGCAGTATTTT
TRBJ2-1	TRBV7-2	14	few	NA	CASSPGLLNNEQFF	TGTGCCAGCAGCCCGGGTCTACTCAATAATGAGCAGTTCTTC
TRBJ1-4	TRBV28	21	few	NA	CASSLGRTALGAMATNEKLFF	TGTGCCAGCAGTTTAGGAAGGACAGCCTTGGGGGCCATGGCAACTAATGAAAAACTGTTTTTT
TRBJ2-7	TRBV7-9	14	many	NA	CASSSVLNAYEQYF	TGTGCCAGCAGCTCCGTCCTGAATGCCTACGAGCAGTACTTC
TRBJ2-7	TRBV6-1	15	NA	TRBD2	CASNILAGEIYEQYF	TGTGCCAGCAACATACTAGCGGGGGAAATCTACGAGCAGTACTTC